This TCR beta chain was sequenced in a study of control samples from healthy donors and cancer patients. The germline V gene encodes CDR1 SGDLS and CDR2 YYNGEE. Trimming stripped 7 bases from V and 4 bases from J, with 24 bases between. The CDR3 contains 16 residues. Method: immunoSEQ multiplex PCR; TCRdb's copy keeps in-frame clones and lacks some. This table holds roughly 120,000 clones, less than 95% found once. The sequence came from a man aged 25-45 years in good health. The rearrangement uses TRBV9 and TRBJ2-7; D may be TRBD2 (6 bases). The specimen was blood. This chain's CDR3 is CASSLKPTGTSYEQYF. In nucleotides, the CDR3 is TGTGCCAGCTCCCTTAAACCTACCGGGACTTCATACGAGCAGTACTTC.